The source of this T cell receptor beta chain is a study of cytomegalovirus exposure and HLA in healthy donors. As for this clone: Its cognate antigen is unknown.

The CDR3 spans 14 residues. CDR1 and CDR2 (germline): SGDLS, YYNGEE. The junction had 4 bases not matched to a gene; V was cut back by 5 bases and J by 4 bases. The study, taken as a whole, reports: Cytomegalovirus association was assigned to approximately 160 TCR beta chains. Whilst most TCR sequences proved rare, a subset of public TCRs occurred across many donors.

Profiled with immunoSEQ multiplex PCR; TCRdb holds only in-frame clones, not every one. The top ten hold around 1.4% of the sample, which has about 140,000 clones, roughly four fifths seen once. Material for sequencing was PBMCs. The rearrangement uses TRBV9 and TRBJ1-3; 9 bases are shared with TRBD1. The TCR was taken from a woman in her twenties or thirties in good health and CMV-seronegative. This CDR3 reads CASRGTGKGNTIYF. CDR3 in DNA: TGTGCCAGCAGAGGGACAGGGAAAGGAAACACCATATATTTT.